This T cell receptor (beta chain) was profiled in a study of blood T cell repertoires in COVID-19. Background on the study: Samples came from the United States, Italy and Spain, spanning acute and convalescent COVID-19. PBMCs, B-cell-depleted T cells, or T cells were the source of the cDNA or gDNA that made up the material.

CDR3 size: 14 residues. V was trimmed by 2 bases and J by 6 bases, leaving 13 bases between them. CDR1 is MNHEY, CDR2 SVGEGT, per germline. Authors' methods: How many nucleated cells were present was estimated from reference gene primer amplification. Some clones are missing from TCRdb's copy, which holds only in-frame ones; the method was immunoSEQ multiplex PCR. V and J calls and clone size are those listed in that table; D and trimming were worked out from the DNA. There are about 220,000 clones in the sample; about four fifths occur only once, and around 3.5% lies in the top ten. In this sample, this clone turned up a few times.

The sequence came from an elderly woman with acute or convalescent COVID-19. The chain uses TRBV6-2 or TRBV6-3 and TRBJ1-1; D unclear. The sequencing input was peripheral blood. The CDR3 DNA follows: TGTGCCAGCAGTTACAGGATGGCTCGGGCTGAAGCTTTCTTT. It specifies CASSYRMARAEAFF.